Sequencing of this T cell receptor (beta chain) was carried out in a study of cytomegalovirus exposure and HLA in healthy donors. General study points: In vitro checks showed that a few CMV-associated chains really do target CMV antigens. Beyond CMV serostatus, there was no information to go on about immune exposure. The majority of TCR sequences were rare, yet some public TCRs appeared in many donors. It was assumed in the presence/absence analyses that sequencing depth was roughly uniform across donors.

In the PCR, 60 Vbeta and 13 Jbeta primers were used. TCRdb keeps only in-frame clones here, not all; method: immunoSEQ multiplex PCR. This table holds about 130,000 clones, about two thirds found once. CDR1 MGHDK and CDR2 SYGVNS come from the germline V gene. This CDR3 spans 16 amino acids. V shed 3 bases and J shed 0 bases, with 15 bases lying between them. Comment on this clone: No antigen is known for it.

The chain joins TRBV25-1 to TRBJ2-7, with D possibly TRBD1 on 6 matching bases. Sequenced input: PBMCs. The receptor's source is an older woman in good health and CMV-seropositive. CDR3 bases: TGTGCCAGCAGTGACCCGGGCAGGGGAAGCTCCTACGAGCAGTACTTC. Translated: CASSDPGRGSSYEQYF.